This note documents a single TCR beta chain sequence. The antigen is unknown. The source of the sample is a study of cytomegalovirus exposure and HLA in healthy donors. Study findings and constraints: Upon later analysis, HLA-associated TCR beta chains proved more clonally expanded than other, equally common chains.

Primers included in the PCR were 60 Vbeta and 13 Jbeta primers. Using immunoSEQ multiplex PCR, the repertoire was profiled, and TCRdb retains in-frame clones only, with some absent. In all, the sample yields more than 110,000 clones. Source material: PBMCs. The receptor was derived from a man aged 35 to 55 in good health and CMV-seronegative.

CDR3 sequence: CASSLLRGGLGTEAFF. DNA for the CDR3: TGTGCCAGCAGCTTGTTACGGGGAGGGTTAGGCACTGAAGCTTTCTTT. The rearrangement uses TRBV5-6 and TRBJ1-1; D is ambiguous. Germline assignment: CDR1 SGHDT and CDR2 YYEEEE. CDR3 length: 16 amino acids. Trimming removed 1 base at V and 4 bases at J, with 17 bases between.